The 9 T cell receptor beta chains listed next were all sequenced from one sample in a study of T-cell reconstitution after alpha-beta-depleted transplantation in children. The TCRbeta library was prepared with unique molecular identifiers. TCRdb processed the PCR reads anew with MiXCR; each CDR3 protein has one entry. This sample has some 200,000 distinct CDR3 sequences, with approximately 7% found just once. The sample in question was PBMCs from the stem cell graft donor, obtained from the stem cell graft. All receptors derive from a human donor who donated a stem cell graft to a child with Wiskott-Aldrich syndrome.

This clonotype came up many times. The junction departs from the called germline gene at one end, perhaps through a read error. The chain recombines TRBV7-9 with TRBJ2-1; 9 nucleotides align to TRBD2. Germline V lookup: CDR1 SEHNR, CDR2 FQNEAQ (reference sequence). The CDR3 runs 16 residues. The CDR3 region is CASSLAGRPPYNEQFF. The CDR3 DNA reads TGTGCCAGCAGCCTAGCGGGAAGACCCCCCTACAATGAGCAGTTCTTC.

A note on this clonotype: A read error may explain this, as a much larger clone is one base away. V gene TRBV28 combines with J gene TRBJ2-2; D is unresolved. The CDR3 spans 13 residues. Germline V lookup: CDR1 MDHEN, CDR2 SYDVKM. DNA for the CDR3: TGTGTCAGCAGTTTATTAGTCCCCGGGGAGCTGTTTTTT. Residues: CVSSLLVPGELFF.

This clonotype was observed at least ten times. This chain connects TRBV29-1 to TRBJ2-6; no reliable D call. The germline V gene encodes CDR1 SQVTM and CDR2 ANQGSEA. This CDR3 spans 13 amino acids. V gave up 6 bases and J gave up 2 bases, with 8 bases separating them. CDR3 residues: CSVPVPGANVLTF. CDR3 sequence (DNA): TGCAGCGTCCCAGTTCCTGGGGCCAACGTCCTGACTTTC.

This clonotype came up many times. The chain uses TRBV10-2 and TRBJ2-4, with 12 bases matching TRBD2. CDR1 is WSHSY, CDR2 SAAADI, per germline. The CDR3 is 19 amino acids. The trim removed 1 base at V and 2 bases at J, leaving 9 bases unmatched. The CDR3 protein is CASSEFRLAGGPTKNIQYF. For the CDR3, the DNA is TGCGCCAGCAGTGAGTTTCGGCTAGCGGGGGGGCCGACCAAAAACATTCAGTACTTC.

This clonotype was seen repeatedly, ten times or more. The chain recombines TRBV14 with TRBJ1-4, with TRBD1 as a possible D gene (6 bases). The V end lost 0 bases, the J end lost 8 bases, and 16 bases lay between the germline ends. Germline CDR1 SGHDN, CDR2 FVKESK. The CDR3 sequence is 16 residues long. CDR3 DNA sequence: TGTGCCAGCAGCCAAGAATCGGGGCAGGGGCGAGAAAAACTGTTTTTT. This encodes CASSQESGQGREKLFF.

This clonotype was counted a few times. The chain has TRBV24-1 and TRBJ2-7; D remains ambiguous. V dropped 3 bases and J dropped 3 bases, with 8 bases sitting between them. This CDR3 has 13 amino acids. Germline V gene sequence: CDR1 KGHDR, CDR2 SFDVKD. CDR3 region: CATSDPAVYEQYF. The CDR3 DNA sequence: TGTGCCACCAGTGATCCGGCAGTCTACGAGCAGTACTTC.

This clonotype was found many times. The chain recombines TRBV12-3 or TRBV12-4 with TRBJ1-1; D remains ambiguous. This CDR3 contains 14 residues. V was clipped by 6 bases and J by 1 base, with 12 bases between them. CDR3 nucleotide sequence: TGTGCCAGCAGACCTTCTCGAGCGAACACTGAAGCTTTCTTT. This gives the protein CASRPSRANTEAFF.

This clonotype turned up a few times. V is TRBV30 and J is TRBJ1-5; no definite D call. The CDR3 runs to 14 residues. The ends were cut back, 1 base at V and 5 bases at J, with 12 bases in the middle. Germline V gene data show CDR1 as GTSNPN and CDR2 as SVGIG (reference sequence). This chain's CDR3 is CAWSALGSDQPQHF. The CDR3 DNA reads TGTGCCTGGAGTGCCCTGGGGTCAGATCAGCCCCAGCATTTT.

This clonotype was counted only a few times. The chain is built from TRBV9 and TRBJ2-3; 11 nucleotides match TRBD2. The CDR3 contains 12 residues. Per germline, CDR1 SGDLS and CDR2 YYNGEE. V shed 3 bases, J shed 14 bases, and the junction held 5 bases outside the gene matches. This CDR3 is CASSDSGGALYF. The CDR3 DNA is TGTGCCAGCAGCGATAGCGGGGGGGCCCTGTATTTT.